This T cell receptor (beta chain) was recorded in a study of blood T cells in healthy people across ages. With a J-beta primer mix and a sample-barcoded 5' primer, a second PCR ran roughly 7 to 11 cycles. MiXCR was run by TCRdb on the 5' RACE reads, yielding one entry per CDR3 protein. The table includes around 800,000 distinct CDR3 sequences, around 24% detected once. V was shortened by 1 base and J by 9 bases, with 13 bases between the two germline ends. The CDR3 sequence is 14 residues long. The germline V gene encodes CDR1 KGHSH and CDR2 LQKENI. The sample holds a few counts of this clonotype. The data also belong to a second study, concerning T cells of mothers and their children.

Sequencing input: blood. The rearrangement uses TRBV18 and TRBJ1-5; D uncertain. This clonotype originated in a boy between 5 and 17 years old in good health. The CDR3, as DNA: TGTGCCAGCTCACCACTAGAGGGTTCCCGGCCCCAGCATTTT. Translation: CASSPLEGSRPQHF.